This T cell receptor (beta chain) was sequenced during a study of T cells in Graves' hyperthyroidism and ophthalmopathy. Amplified TCR beta CDR3 regions came from RNA transcripts. The HTBI primer set was used in a first-round RT-PCR of the TCR CDR3. One entry per CDR3 protein, called by TCRdb with MiXCR from the multiplex PCR reads. This table holds 300,000 or so distinct CDR3 sequences, 15% to 20% found once. V was cut by 3 bases and J by 0 bases, with 13 bases left in between. Looked up from germline, CDR1 is SGHDT and CDR2 is YYEEEE. This CDR3 spans 16 amino acids. It was uncontrolled infection, other autoimmune disease, pregnancy or lactation that excluded patients. About 10 ml fresh peripheral blood yielded the PBMCs.

Sequenced sample: blood. This receptor was taken from a woman aged 55 to 70 with Graves' ophthalmopathy. The rearrangement joins TRBV5-6 to TRBJ2-1; D is ambiguous. CDR3 region: CASSSSMLRSYNEQFF. CDR3 coding DNA: TGTGCCAGCAGCTCCTCTATGCTTCGCTCCTACAATGAGCAGTTCTTC.